A selection of T cell receptor beta chains follows, all from one sample in a study of blood T cell repertoires in COVID-19. Assay: immunoSEQ multiplex PCR; the TCRdb copy retains only in-frame clones and omits some. Here the sample spans around 240,000 clones, approximately 81% being singletons. Input material: peripheral blood. Source of these receptors: a man aged 35 to 55 with acute or convalescent COVID-19. CDR3s include the opening cysteine and the closing phenylalanine or tryptophan.

j_gene,v_gene,CDR3aa
TRBJ1-2,TRBV30,CACLPSGYTF
TRBJ1-6,TRBV2,CASSSVSYNSPLHF
TRBJ1-1,TRBV6-5,CASATGLNTEAFF
TRBJ1-1,TRBV19,CASSTPYRQGNTEAFF
TRBJ1-2,TRBV6-5,CASRNGLGTKSGYTF
TRBJ2-2,TRBV7-6,CASSSGDGTGELFF
TRBJ2-1,TRBV28,CASSLAGAGYNEQFF
TRBJ1-2,TRBV5-1,CASSLNQGPYGYTF
TRBJ1-1,TRBV18,CASSPPSRGSDTEAFF
TRBJ1-3,TRBV30,CAWSGGFSGNTIYF
TRBJ2-7,TRBV14,CASSQASGVFEQYF
TRBJ2-2,TRBV3-1/TRBV3-2,CASSRDRVTGELFF
TRBJ2-1,TRBV7-2,CASSPGLAGDNQFF
TRBJ2-7,TRBV7-2,CASSPSPGTGFDEQYF
TRBJ2-7,TRBV11-3,CASSSRPGVQYF
TRBJ2-7,TRBV4-3,CASSQQGGDSYEQYF
TRBJ1-1,TRBV5-1,CASSLEGQNTEAFF
TRBJ2-3,TRBV10-1,CASNSCTDTQYF
TRBJ2-7,TRBV21-1,CASRWELEQYF
TRBJ2-2,TRBV6-6,CASSHLTGSGGELFF
TRBJ1-2,TRBV5-1,CASSFQTAYGYTF
TRBJ1-6,TRBV6-6,CATLGGVFGSPLHF
TRBJ2-2,TRBV28,CASSPGQGPLFF
TRBJ2-7,TRBV12-3/TRBV12-4,CASSRGPDYEQYF
TRBJ2-6,TRBV4-3,CASSQGTAGANVLTF
TRBJ2-2,TRBV19,CASHYGPGFAGELFF
TRBJ1-2,TRBV29-1,CSALVGNYGYTF
TRBJ1-2,TRBV4-3,CASSQAGYAGLNGYTF
TRBJ2-6,TRBV13,CASSAGEDVLTF
TRBJ2-3,TRBV7-9,CASSLGLAGGPWDTQYF
TRBJ2-2,TRBV5-4,CASSSATGVQTGELFF
TRBJ1-2,TRBV6-5,CASSSDSNYGYTF
TRBJ2-1,TRBV5-4,CASSSQAGAAYNEQFF
TRBJ2-7,TRBV5-6,CASSTYGRYEQYF
TRBJ1-1,TRBV29-1,CSVRRGGTEAFF